The 27 T cell receptor beta chains given below trace back to one sample, sequenced in a study of immune characterization of retroperitoneal liposarcoma. TCRdb called the PCR reads again in MiXCR, with one record for every CDR3 protein. The table records fewer than 11,000 distinct CDR3 sequences, around 30% of them present only once. Material: tumor tissue. These receptors all come from a male donor with retroperitoneal liposarcoma.

This clonotype has at least ten counts. The chain has TRBV27 and TRBJ2-2, with 7 bases matching TRBD2. This CDR3 is 15 amino acids long. CDR1 and CDR2 from the germline V gene are MNHEY and SMNVEV (reference sequence). The V and J ends lost 9 bases and 5 bases, in that order; junction bases with no gene match: 12. CDR3 in DNA: TGTGCCAGGGGAGGGAAGGCGCTCCGGACCGGGGAGCTGTTTTTT. Protein: CARGGKALRTGELFF.

This clonotype was detected ten times or more. The chain is built from TRBV6-1 and TRBJ2-3, with 7 bases identical to TRBD2. The end of the DNA aligns better with TRBJ2-5, so the J call may be wrong. Germline V gene sequence: CDR1 MNHNS, CDR2 SASEGT. CDR3 length equals 13 residues. The CDR3: CASSWSGAETQYF. For the CDR3, the DNA is TGTGCCAGCAGTTGGAGCGGGGCCGAGACCCAGTACTTC.

A word on this clonotype: At one end the junction does not follow the germline gene, possibly because of a read error. V gene TRBV7-2 combines with J gene TRBJ2-5, with unresolved D. Per the germline V gene, CDR1 is SGHTA and CDR2 is FQGNSA. The CDR3 is 9 amino acids. The CDR3 sequence: CASGAVPFF. In DNA, the CDR3 is TGTGCCAGCGGAGCAGTCCCATTCTTC.

This clonotype was seen repeatedly, ten times or more. This chain uses TRBV7-2 with TRBJ1-6; D not resolved. V dropped 1 base and J dropped 7 bases, with 5 bases sitting between them. The germline V gene encodes CDR1 SGHTA and CDR2 FQGNSA. The CDR3 contains 13 residues. The CDR3: CASSLGRNSPLHF. CDR3 in DNA: TGTGCCAGCAGCTTAGGCAGGAATTCACCCCTCCACTTT.

The table lists this clonotype with a few counts. This chain uses TRBV12-5 with TRBJ1-5; TRBD1 agrees at 9 bases. CDR3 length: 15 amino acids. Germline CDR1 LGHNT, CDR2 FRNRAP. V was clipped by 5 bases and J by 4 bases; unmatched bases: 6. The CDR3, as DNA: TGTGCTAGTGGTGGGGAGGGACAGGGAAATCAGCCCCAGCATTTT. Its protein product is CASGGEGQGNQPQHF.

The chain carries TRBV6-1 and TRBJ2-1; the D is unclear. Per germline, CDR1 MNHNS and CDR2 SASEGT. This CDR3 region has 10 residues. Trimming cost V 5 bases and J 7 bases, with 3 bases left between them. CDR3 protein: CASSRNEQFF. The CDR3 DNA follows: TGTGCCAGCAGTAGAAATGAGCAGTTCTTC.

This clonotype has just a few counts. The rearrangement joins TRBV6-4 to TRBJ2-3; the match to TRBD1 covers 10 bases. V was clipped by 5 bases and J by 4 bases; unmatched bases: 6. Germline V gives CDR1 MRHNA, CDR2 SNTAGT. The CDR3 covers 15 residues. The CDR3 DNA is TGTGCCAGCAGTCCTACCGGACAGGGGGCAGATACGCAGTATTTT. It is translated as CASSPTGQGADTQYF.

This clonotype was counted only a few times. The chain has TRBV6-1 and TRBJ1-1; 9 nucleotides align to TRBD1. This CDR3 spans 17 amino acids. Germline V gene data show CDR1 as MNHNS and CDR2 as SASEGT. The trim removed 2 bases at V and 9 bases at J, leaving 16 bases unmatched. Written as DNA, the CDR3 is TGTGCCAGCAGTGAATCTCGCGGGTACAGGGGGCAGGGGAAAGCTTTCTTT. Its protein product is CASSESRGYRGQGKAFF.

CDR3 DNA sequence: TGTGCCAGCAGCTTAGATCGGACTCGTGAGCAGTTCTTC. As protein: CASSLDRTREQFF. The chain recombines TRBV11-2 with TRBJ2-1, with D perhaps TRBD2 (5 bases). Trimming removed 0 bases from V and 9 bases from J, with 9 bases in between. Per the germline V gene, CDR1 is SGHAT and CDR2 is FQNNGV. The CDR3 is made up of 13 amino acids.

The V call is TRBV6-1, the J call TRBJ2-1; D unresolved. Per germline, CDR1 MNHNS and CDR2 SASEGT. The CDR3 length is 13 residues. V lost 6 bases, J lost 10 bases, and 16 bases lay in between. CDR3: CASRKASSYEQFF. In nucleotides, the CDR3 is TGTGCCAGCAGGAAGGCTAGTTCCTACGAGCAGTTCTTC.

This clonotype was observed once. The V call is TRBV6-1, the J call TRBJ2-1, with D perhaps given as TRBD1 or TRBD2 (6 bases each). TRBJ2-7 explains the end of the DNA better; the J call may be wrong. Per the germline V gene, CDR1 is MNHNS and CDR2 is SASEGT. This CDR3 is built from 15 residues. The CDR3 coding sequence is TGTGCCAGCAGTTATTACTTGGGGGGCGCCTACGAGCAGTACTTC. Translated: CASSYYLGGAYEQYF.

This clonotype was observed a handful of times. The chain carries TRBV6-1 and TRBJ1-1; tentatively, D is TRBD1 (5 bases). Looked up from germline, CDR1 is MNHNS and CDR2 is SASEGT. The CDR3 runs 15 residues. V lost 6 bases and J lost 5, with 19 bases in between. CDR3 region: CASSQPRVGKTEAFF. The CDR3 nucleotides are TGTGCCAGCAGCCAGCCCAGGGTCGGGAAGACTGAAGCTTTCTTT.

The chain uses TRBV6-4 and TRBJ1-6; D is perhaps TRBD1 (5 bases). The CDR3 length is 14 residues. V lost 6 bases to trimming and J lost 6 bases, with 12 bases between them. The V gene's germline CDR1 is MRHNA and CDR2 SNTAGT. The CDR3 DNA sequence: TGTGCCAGCAGCCGGGACGGTCTTAATTCACCCCTCCACTTT. This sequence encodes CASSRDGLNSPLHF.

This clonotype rates as medium-sized. The rearrangement uses TRBV7-6 and TRBJ2-1; 10 bases match TRBD2. The DNA end is a closer match to TRBJ2-7, so the J assignment may be wrong. The CDR3 has 15 amino acids. Germline V gives CDR1 SGHVS, CDR2 FNYEAQ. The CDR3, as DNA: TGTGCCAGCAGCCCTCGGACTAGCGGCAACAATGAGCAGTACTTC. Encoded protein: CASSPRTSGNNEQYF.

Only a few counts were recorded for this clonotype. V is TRBV12-3 or TRBV12-4 and J is TRBJ2-3, with 12 bases aligning to TRBD1. This CDR3 is 19 amino acids long. V lost 4 bases to trimming and J lost 1 base; unmatched junction nucleotides: 12. CDR3: CASSSTGTGGLGGTDTQYF. The CDR3 region has the DNA TGTGCCAGCAGTTCCACCGGGACAGGGGGCTTGGGGGGCACAGATACGCAGTATTTT.

The rearrangement joins TRBV27 to TRBJ2-1; D gene ambiguous. Near its end, the DNA agrees better with TRBJ2-7, so the J call may be wrong. CDR3 length equals 13 residues. Germline V gene sequence: CDR1 MNHEY, CDR2 SMNVEV (reference sequence). The CDR3 bases are TGTGCCAGCAGTTTAGGACCCTCTTACGAGCAGTACTTC. Translating it yields CASSLGPSYEQYF.

As concerns this clonotype: This clone may be a read error of a much larger clone one base away. V gene TRBV12-3 or TRBV12-4 combines with J gene TRBJ2-3, with TRBD2 identical over 9 bases. V was pared by 3 bases and J by 3 bases, with 1 base of the junction left unmatched. This CDR3 has 14 residues. The CDR3 coding sequence is TGTGCCAGCAGTTTCAGCGGGAGGACAGATACGCAGTATTTT. Its protein product is CASSFSGRTDTQYF.

The chain combines TRBV7-4 with TRBJ2-1; tentatively, D is TRBD1 (6 bases). The CDR3 length is 13 residues. CDR1 SGHVT and CDR2 SQSDAQ come from the germline V gene. V was clipped by 2 bases and J by 13 bases, with 15 bases between them. CDR3 sequence (DNA): TGTGCCAGCAGCTTATCGACCTGGGACATTCAGTTCTTC. Protein: CASSLSTWDIQFF.

As DNA, the CDR3 is TGTGCCAGCATGACTCGGGACAGGGGGGGCAATGAGCAGTACTTC. It is translated as CASMTRDRGGNEQYF. The rearrangement links TRBV6-7 to TRBJ2-3, with 11 nucleotides matching TRBD1. The J call may be mistaken, given a closer DNA end match to TRBJ2-7. TRBV6-7 is an ORF; its function is uncertain. CDR3 length equals 15 residues.

This clonotype is classed as medium-sized. V usage is TRBV6-1 and J usage is TRBJ2-3; 7 positions match TRBD1. Germline CDR1 MNHNS, CDR2 SASEGT. The V gene end was trimmed by 6 bases and the J gene end by 7 bases; junction bases not matched to a gene: 10. The CDR3 consists of 14 residues. The CDR3, as DNA: TGTGCCAGCAGCCCAACGACAGGGTTGCATACGCAGTATTTT. Translated: CASSPTTGLHTQYF.

V is TRBV29-1 and J is TRBJ2-7; D is possibly TRBD2 (6 bases). Trimming pared 4 bases from V and 7 bases from J, leaving 17 bases between. This CDR3 is 13 amino acids long. Germline CDR1 reads SQVTM; CDR2 reads ANQGSEA. DNA for the CDR3: TGCAGCGTTGCGGCTAGCGCTGGGGTGGAGCAGTACTTC. Translated, it gives CSVAASAGVEQYF.

The rearrangement joins TRBV12-3 or TRBV12-4 to TRBJ2-2, with TRBD1 matching over 11 bases. There are 15 residues in the CDR3. After removal of 7 bases from V and 5 bases from J, the junction contained 6 bases not matched to a gene. The CDR3 DNA sequence: TGTGCCAGCACCTTGGACAGGGGGCTTACCGGGGAGCTGTTTTTT. This codes for CASTLDRGLTGELFF.

The V gene is TRBV6-1, the J gene TRBJ1-5; TRBD1 might be the D (6 bases). Trimming removed 9 bases from V and 4 bases from J, with 13 bases in between. Germline CDR1 reads MNHNS; CDR2 reads SASEGT. The CDR3 has 13 amino acids. In DNA, the CDR3 is TGTGCCAGTTCGGGACATTCGAATCAGCCCCAGCATTTT. Protein: CASSGHSNQPQHF.

V gene TRBV6-6 combines with J gene TRBJ1-5; D gene unclear. V lost 0 bases, J lost 6 bases, and 6 bases lay in between. There are 13 residues in the CDR3. The germline CDR1 and CDR2 sequences are MNHNY and SVGAGI (reference sequence). CDR3 sequence reads: CASSYSSGQPQHF. CDR3 DNA sequence: TGTGCCAGCAGTTACTCGAGCGGTCAGCCCCAGCATTTT.

The table lists this clonotype with many counts. The genes are TRBV7-2 and TRBJ2-1, with D possibly matching TRBD2 (6 bases). TRBJ2-7 explains the end of the DNA better; the J call may be wrong. CDR3 length: 16 residues. Germline V gene data show CDR1 as SGHTA and CDR2 as FQGNSA. The CDR3 bases are TGTGCCAGCAGCTTAGTATTAGCGGTTTCCTACAATGAGCAGTACTTC. Its protein is CASSLVLAVSYNEQYF.

This clonotype has a handful of counts. This rearrangement joins TRBV11-3 to TRBJ2-1, with 8 nucleotides matching TRBD2. J gave up 2 bases and V 3 bases, and 3 bases lay outside the gene matches. Germline CDR1 and CDR2: SGHNT and YENEEA. The CDR3 totals 15 residues. DNA of the CDR3: TGTGCCAGCAGCTTCTGGACTAGCACCTACAATGAGCAGTTCTTC. Translating it yields CASSFWTSTYNEQFF. The variable domain in full, completed from reference TRBV11-3 and TRBJ2-1, reads EAGVVQSPRYKIIEKKQPVAFWCNPISGHNTLYWYLQNLGQGPELLIRYENEEAVDDSQLPKDRFSAERLKGVDSTLKIQPAELGDSAVYLCASSFWTSTYNEQFFGPGTRLTVL.

This clonotype has just a few counts. The chain uses TRBV24-1 and TRBJ2-5, with D uncertain. The CDR3 consists of 13 residues. V was clipped by 1 base and J by 3 bases, with 5 bases between them. Per germline, CDR1 KGHDR and CDR2 SFDVKD. The CDR3 DNA reads TGTGCCACCAGTGATTTAGATAAAGAGACCCAGTACTTC. Protein: CATSDLDKETQYF.